This is a list of T cell receptor beta chains from one sample in a study of blood T cells in healthy people across ages. From the 5' RACE reads, TCRdb called clonotypes with MiXCR, one entry per CDR3 protein. The sample has just under 750,000 distinct CDR3 sequences, approximately 22% seen once; the top ten hold roughly 22%. Sequencing input: blood. These receptors were collected from a man aged 70-80 years in good health. Both conserved end residues are part of each CDR3. Each record gives: clone size, J gene, D gene, V gene, CDR3 DNA, CDR3 protein. The D gene is left open where the match is weak. Size tells how often a clone was seen (once, few, many) or the class of an expanded clone, and some rows leave it out.

size: few
J: TRBJ2-3
D: NA
V: TRBV12-3/TRBV12-4
DNA: TGTGCCAGCAGTTTCCGGGGGCTTCGCACAGATACGCAGTATTTT
CDR3: CASSFRGLRTDTQYF

size: few
J: TRBJ2-1
D: TRBD2
V: TRBV18
DNA: TGTGCCAGCTCACCACTAGCGGGAGACAACAATGAGCAGTTCTTC
CDR3: CASSPLAGDNNEQFF

size: NA
J: TRBJ2-5
D: NA
V: TRBV20-1
DNA: TGCAGTGCTAGGGGAGAAGAGACCCAGTACTTC
CDR3: CSARGEETQYF

size: few
J: TRBJ1-2
D: NA
V: TRBV6-6
DNA: TGTGCCAGCAGTTACTCGATGGAATTCGCACGAAACTATGGCTACACCTTC
CDR3: CASSYSMEFARNYGYTF

size: few
J: TRBJ2-3
D: NA
V: TRBV5-1
DNA: TGCGCCAGCAGCTTGGTGGGTGCTGGCACAGATACGCAGTATTTT
CDR3: CASSLVGAGTDTQYF

size: few
J: TRBJ2-7
D: TRBD2
V: TRBV18
DNA: TGTGCCAGCTCACCGCTTTTGACTAGCGTCCACGAGCAGTACTTC
CDR3: CASSPLLTSVHEQYF

size: NA
J: TRBJ2-6
D: NA
V: TRBV5-1
DNA: TGCGCCAGCAGCTTGTCTTTTCCCGGGGCCAACGTCCTGACTTTC
CDR3: CASSLSFPGANVLTF

size: NA
J: TRBJ1-1
D: TRBD1
V: TRBV6-5
DNA: TGTGCCAGCAGTTACCGCTCAGGGGGAGACACTGAAGCTTTCTTT
CDR3: CASSYRSGGDTEAFF

size: NA
J: TRBJ1-1
D: NA
V: TRBV19
DNA: TGTGCCAGTAGTATGACAGATCTGAACACTGAAGCTTTCTTT
CDR3: CASSMTDLNTEAFF

size: few
J: TRBJ2-1
D: TRBD2
V: TRBV7-2
DNA: TGTGCCAGCACCGTCAATAGCGGGGGGGCATATGAGCAGTTCTTC
CDR3: CASTVNSGGAYEQFF

size: few
J: TRBJ2-5
D: NA
V: TRBV5-1
DNA: TGCGCCAGCAGCACAGGGACAGCGGGGGAGACCCAGTACTTC
CDR3: CASSTGTAGETQYF

size: few
J: TRBJ1-6
D: TRBD1
V: TRBV20-1
DNA: TGCAGTGCTAGGGACAGGGGGTGGAATTCACCCCTCCACTTT
CDR3: CSARDRGWNSPLHF

size: NA
J: TRBJ2-4
D: TRBD2
V: TRBV7-6
DNA: TGTGCCAGCAGCTTAAGTTTAGCGGGTCCAAAGGAGGCCAAAAACATTCAGTACTTC
CDR3: CASSLSLAGPKEAKNIQYF

size: few
J: TRBJ1-2
D: NA
V: TRBV7-9
DNA: TGTGCCAGCAGCGCGCGGACAGCCCTAAGTGGCTACACCTTC
CDR3: CASSARTALSGYTF

size: few
J: TRBJ2-5
D: TRBD2
V: TRBV2
DNA: TGTGCCAGCCTTTGGGGAGCGGGACTACAAGAGACCCAGTACTTC
CDR3: CASLWGAGLQETQYF

size: NA
J: TRBJ2-4
D: TRBD1
V: TRBV20-1
DNA: TGCAGTGCTAGGGACAGGGGAAGTAACATTCAGTACTTC
CDR3: CSARDRGSNIQYF

size: NA
J: TRBJ2-1
D: NA
V: TRBV20-1
DNA: TGCAGTGCTAGAGGGTTGGGCCAGGGTGGATTATACAATGAGCAGTTCTTC
CDR3: CSARGLGQGGLYNEQFF

size: few
J: TRBJ2-5
D: NA
V: TRBV25-1
DNA: TGTGCCAGCAGAGGATCCGCGAGAGAGACCCAGTACTTC
CDR3: CASRGSARETQYF

size: many
J: TRBJ2-4
D: NA
V: TRBV4-1
DNA: TGCGCCAGCAGCCAAGAGGGCGCTTTAGCCAAAAACATTCAGTACTTC
CDR3: CASSQEGALAKNIQYF

size: few
J: TRBJ1-2
D: NA
V: TRBV20-1
DNA: TGCAGTGCGACCCACAGGGCTAACTATGGCTACACCTTC
CDR3: CSATHRANYGYTF

size: NA
J: TRBJ2-7
D: NA
V: TRBV6-1
DNA: TGTGCCAGCAGAGGTCAGTACGAGCAGTACTTC
CDR3: CASRGQYEQYF

size: NA
J: TRBJ1-2
D: NA
V: TRBV28
DNA: TGTGCCAGCAGGATCCGGAGTTATGGCTACACCTTC
CDR3: CASRIRSYGYTF

size: few
J: TRBJ2-3
D: NA
V: TRBV5-1
DNA: TGCGCCAGCAGCTTGGAGGGGTTCGGCACAGATACGCAGTATTTT
CDR3: CASSLEGFGTDTQYF

size: NA
J: TRBJ1-3
D: NA
V: TRBV20-1
DNA: TGCAGTGCTGTAGATTGGGCGGGGTCTGGAAACACCACATATTTT
CDR3: CSAVDWAGSGNTTYF

size: NA
J: TRBJ2-1
D: NA
V: TRBV7-3
DNA: TGTGCCAGCAGCTTACAGAGGAGAGGGAGCTACAATGAGCAGTTCTTC
CDR3: CASSLQRRGSYNEQFF

size: NA
J: TRBJ2-7
D: NA
V: TRBV13
DNA: TGTGCCAGCAGCACGAATTACGAGCAGTACTTC
CDR3: CASSTNYEQYF